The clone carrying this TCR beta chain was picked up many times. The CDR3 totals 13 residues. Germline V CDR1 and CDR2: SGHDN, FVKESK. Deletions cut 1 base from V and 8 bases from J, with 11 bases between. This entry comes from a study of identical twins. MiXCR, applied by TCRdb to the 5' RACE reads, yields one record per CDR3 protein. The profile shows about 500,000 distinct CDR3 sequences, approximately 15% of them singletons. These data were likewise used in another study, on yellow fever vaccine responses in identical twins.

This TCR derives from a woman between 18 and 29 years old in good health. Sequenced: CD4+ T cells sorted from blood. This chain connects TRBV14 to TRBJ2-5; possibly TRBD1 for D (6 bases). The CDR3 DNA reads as TGTGCCAGCAGCCAAGCAGGGGCCGGAACCCAGTACTTC. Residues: CASSQAGAGTQYF. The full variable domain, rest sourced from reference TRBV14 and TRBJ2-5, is EAGVTQFPSHSVIEKGQTVTLRCDPISGHDNLYWYRRVMGKEIKFLLHFVKESKQDESGMPNNRFLAERTGGTYSTLKVQPAELEDSGVYFCASSQAGAGTQYFGPGTRLLVL.